The 23 T cell receptor beta chains reported below all come from one sample, sequenced in a study of Tregs in tolerant kidney transplant recipients. This table comes from immunoSEQ multiplex PCR, and its TCRdb copy is limited to in-frame clones, with some not included. The data contain 80,000 to 90,000 clones, around 90% of them singletons. Sequencing input: CD8+ T cells from blood. These receptors were obtained from a human donor in good health.

V is TRBV5-1 and J is TRBJ1-2; no clear D gene. The CDR3 spans 13 residues. V lost 0 bases to trimming and J lost 5 bases, with 8 bases between them. Germline V gives CDR1 SGHRS, CDR2 YFSETQ. This chain's CDR3 is CASSLGGRYGYTF. The CDR3 nucleotides are TGCGCCAGCAGCTTGGGAGGCAGGTATGGCTACACCTTC.

The chain combines TRBV5-6 with TRBJ2-2; TRBD1 might be the D (7 bases). Germline lookup yields CDR1 SGHDT and CDR2 YYEEEE. The CDR3 runs to 15 residues. Between the trimmed V and J ends, which lost 2 bases and 2 bases, there was a span of 10 bases. The CDR3 nucleotides are TGTGCCAGCAGCTTCAGGGGGGAAAACACCGGGGAGCTGTTTTTT. This encodes CASSFRGENTGELFF.

This rearrangement joins TRBV29-1 to TRBJ2-6; D is perhaps TRBD1 (5 bases). The V end lost 3 bases, the J end lost 4 bases, and 10 bases lay between the germline ends. The germline CDR1 and CDR2 sequences are SQVTM and ANQGSEA. This CDR3 has 14 residues. CDR3 nucleotide sequence: TGCAGCGTTGATCAGGGTTCCGGGGCCAACGTCCTGACTTTC. Protein sequence: CSVDQGSGANVLTF.

V usage is TRBV5-4 and J usage is TRBJ1-1; D might be TRBD1 (6 bases). Trimming removed 8 bases from V and 2 bases from J, with 16 bases in between. In germline, CDR1 is SGHNT, CDR2 YYREEE (reference sequence). The CDR3 totals 14 residues. The CDR3: CASYGRGTNTEAFF. The CDR3 bases are TGTGCCAGTTACGGTAGGGGGACAAACACTGAAGCTTTCTTT.

The rearrangement joins TRBV4-1 to TRBJ1-4; D remains unclear. Germline-derived CDR1 and CDR2 are MGHRA and YSYEKL. The V end lost 1 base, the J end lost 7 bases, and 19 bases lay between the germline ends. CDR3 length: 17 residues. CDR3 bases: TGCGCCAGCAGCCAAGTGGGATACTCACGAACTTTTGAAAAACTGTTTTTT. Amino acids: CASSQVGYSRTFEKLFF.

The table lists this clone with a few counts. The rearrangement uses TRBV10-3 and TRBJ1-1; weak D call: TRBD1 (6 bases). The germline gives CDR1 ENHRY, CDR2 SYGVKD. With 10 bases removed from V and 1 base from J, the gap between germline ends came to 10 bases. The CDR3 is made up of 12 amino acids. The CDR3 region is CANREENTEAFF. The CDR3 nucleotides read TGTGCCAACAGGGAGGAGAACACTGAAGCTTTCTTT.

V usage is TRBV27 and J usage is TRBJ2-3; D is ambiguous. Trimming cost V 2 bases and J 5 bases, with 8 bases left between them. The CDR3 has 13 amino acids. Per the germline V gene, CDR1 is MNHEY and CDR2 is SMNVEV (reference sequence). The CDR3 sequence: CASSLPPGDTQYF. The CDR3 coding sequence is TGTGCCAGCAGTTTACCCCCCGGAGATACGCAGTATTTT.

This chain connects TRBV7-9 to TRBJ1-2, with TRBD1 as a possible D gene (6 bases). Germline V gene sequence: CDR1 SEHNR, CDR2 FQNEAQ (reference sequence). The CDR3 has 15 residues. The V and J ends lost 5 bases and 3 bases respectively, with 16 bases between them. CDR3 protein: CASSQGLRGHYGYTF. CDR3 DNA sequence: TGTGCCAGCAGCCAGGGCCTTCGGGGGCACTATGGCTACACCTTC.

This rearrangement joins TRBV5-1 to TRBJ2-1; D unresolved. Germline values: CDR1 SGHRS, CDR2 YFSETQ. CDR3 length equals 14 residues. V was pared by 0 bases and J by 4 bases, with 8 bases between. CDR3 loop: CASSLVFQYNEQFF. DNA for the CDR3: TGCGCCAGCAGCTTGGTATTCCAGTACAATGAGCAGTTCTTC.

V gene TRBV7-8 combines with J gene TRBJ1-1, with D uncertain. Germline V gives CDR1 SGHVS, CDR2 FQNEAQ. The CDR3 has 14 amino acids. The V end was cut by 7 bases, the J end by 3 bases, with 15 bases between. The CDR3 DNA is TGTGCCAGCATTCCTGGGGTTTCGGACACTGAAGCTTTCTTT. This encodes CASIPGVSDTEAFF.

V gene TRBV15 combines with J gene TRBJ1-2, with TRBD1 as a possible D gene (5 bases). Germline V gene data show CDR1 as LNHNV and CDR2 as YYDKDF (reference sequence). The CDR3 sequence is 13 residues long. V shed 5 bases and J shed 3 bases, with 10 bases lying between them. The CDR3 loop is CATSPGTDYGYTF. CDR3 DNA sequence: TGTGCCACCAGCCCTGGGACTGACTATGGCTACACCTTC.

The chain combines TRBV6-1 with TRBJ2-7; tentatively, D is TRBD1 or TRBD2 (5 bases each). CDR1 is MNHNS, CDR2 SASEGT, per germline. Between the trimmed V and J ends, which lost 6 bases and 3 bases, there was a span of 9 bases. The length of the CDR3 is 12 residues. CDR3: CASRGPFYEQYF. CDR3 sequence (DNA): TGTGCCAGCAGGGGACCTTTCTACGAGCAGTACTTC.

This rearrangement joins TRBV5-5 to TRBJ2-7; 7 bases are a match to TRBD1. The CDR3 has 15 residues. Germline lookup yields CDR1 SGHKS and CDR2 YYEKEE (reference sequence). The V segment lost 4 bases and the J segment 2 bases; nucleotides outside the gene matches: 9. The CDR3 protein is CASSIGTAVTYEQYF. The CDR3 DNA sequence: TGTGCCAGCAGCATCGGGACAGCGGTTACCTACGAGCAGTACTTC.

Only one count was recorded for this clone. The V call is TRBV21-1, the J call TRBJ2-7; the DNA was not compared with TRBD1, the D call given in the table. TRBV21-1 is a pseudogene. This CDR3 region has 16 residues. Here the CDR3 reads CASSKVLGARSYEQYF. CDR3 coding DNA: TGTGCCAGCAGCAAAGTTTTGGGGGCTCGGTCCTACGAGCAGTACTTC.

The gene calls are TRBV2 and TRBJ1-3; no clear D. The CDR3 extends over 18 amino acids. Deletions cut 2 bases from V and 0 bases from J, with 17 bases between. Germline V gives CDR1 SNHLY, CDR2 FYNNEI. CDR3 region: CASSEFSPRGLSGNTIYF. DNA of the CDR3: TGTGCCAGCAGTGAATTCAGTCCGCGGGGTCTCTCTGGAAACACCATATATTTT. Looking up the rest from reference TRBV2 and TRBJ1-3 gives the full variable domain: EPEVTQTPSHQVTQMGQEVILRCVPISNHLYFYWYRQILGQKVEFLVSFYNNEISEKSEIFDDQFSVERPDGSNFTLKIRSTKLEDSAMYFCASSEFSPRGLSGNTIYFGEGSWLTVV.

The chain joins TRBV19 to TRBJ2-1; possibly TRBD2 for D (6 bases). This CDR3 is built from 14 residues. In germline, CDR1 is LNHDA, CDR2 SQIVND (reference sequence). V dropped 3 bases and J dropped 0 bases, with 6 bases sitting between them. In nucleotides, the CDR3 is TGTGCCAGTAGTATGGGAGGCTCCTACAATGAGCAGTTCTTC. Amino acids: CASSMGGSYNEQFF.

Remarks on this clone: A read error may account for a junction end that differs from germline. The chain joins TRBV9 to TRBJ2-1, with 9 positions matching TRBD2. This CDR3 is 12 amino acids long. The V gene's germline CDR1 is SGDLS and CDR2 YYNGEE. The CDR3 here is CASSVTVAGVVF. For the CDR3, the DNA is TGTGCCAGCAGCGTAACGGTAGCGGGAGTGGTCTTC.

This chain connects TRBV5-4 to TRBJ1-1; 10 bases align to TRBD1. CDR3 length: 13 residues. With V trimmed by 3 bases and J by 13 bases, 9 bases remained unmatched. CDR1 SGHNT and CDR2 YYREEE come from the germline V gene (reference sequence). CDR3 protein: CASSSRDRGVFFF. For the CDR3, the DNA is TGTGCCAGCAGCTCCCGGGACAGGGGTGTGTTTTTCTTT.

This clone came up a few times. The rearrangement links TRBV11-2 to TRBJ2-7; TRBD1 aligns across 7 bases. J was trimmed by 2 bases and V by 5 bases; bases with no gene match: 9. CDR3 length: 15 residues. Germline V gene data show CDR1 as SGHAT and CDR2 as FQNNGV. The CDR3 sequence is CASSQETGHPYEQYF. In nucleotides, the CDR3 is TGTGCCAGCAGCCAAGAGACAGGGCATCCCTACGAGCAGTACTTC.

In its sample, this clone was seen a few times. The CDR3 loop reads CASSENRGPDEQYF. As DNA, the CDR3 is TGCGCCAGCAGTGAAAACAGGGGTCCCGACGAGCAGTACTTC. The genes are TRBV10-1 and TRBJ2-7, with TRBD1 matching over 7 bases. This CDR3 contains 14 residues. The V gene's germline CDR1 is WNHNN and CDR2 SYGVQD (reference sequence). With V trimmed by 3 bases and J by 5 bases, 7 bases remained unmatched.

As to this clone: Other DNA sequences in this specimen translate into the identical CDR3. This rearrangement joins TRBV15 to TRBJ1-4; D gene uncertain. V shed 1 base and J shed 8 bases, with 2 bases lying between them. The CDR3 spans 11 residues. CDR1 and CDR2 (germline): LNHNV, YYDKDF (reference sequence). CDR3 residues: CATSRGEKLFF. CDR3 bases: TGTGCCACCAGCAGAGGCGAAAAACTGTTTTTT.

This chain connects TRBV6-1 to TRBJ2-3; a weak D match, TRBD2 (7 bases). Per germline, CDR1 MNHNS and CDR2 SASEGT. The CDR3 extends over 15 amino acids. Trimming pared 4 bases from V and 1 base from J, leaving 12 bases between. The CDR3 bases are TGTGCCAGCAGTGTTTTAGGGGGGGGCACAGATACGCAGTATTTT. Its translation: CASSVLGGGTDTQYF.

This rearrangement joins TRBV18 to TRBJ2-6, with D possibly TRBD1 on 6 matching bases. The CDR3 is made up of 15 amino acids. The V end was cut by 2 bases, the J end by 4 bases, with 9 bases between. Germline values: CDR1 KGHSH, CDR2 LQKENI. The CDR3 DNA reads TGTGCCAGCTCACCAAGGGGGTCAGGGGCCAACGTCCTGACTTTC. It is translated as CASSPRGSGANVLTF.